Below, 16 T cell receptor beta chains from the same sample are listed, as sequenced in a study of beta chain features in type 1 diabetes. Expressed TCRB transcripts were sequenced because the isolated RNA had all been reverse transcribed beforehand. Produced via immunoSEQ multiplex PCR; TCRdb's table is partial and in-frame only. The sample includes around 300,000 clones, 8% to 13% of them seen just once. Input material: naive CD4+ T cells from blood. The receptor source for this set is a woman in her twenties or thirties in good health.

The rearrangement joins TRBV4-3 to TRBJ1-5; possibly TRBD1 for D (5 bases). V was pared by 0 bases and J by 7 bases, with 13 bases between. The CDR3 length is 15 residues. From germline, CDR1 is LGHNA and CDR2 YSLEER. CDR3 protein: CASSQETGPGQPQHF. In DNA form, the CDR3 reads TGCGCCAGCAGCCAAGAAACAGGTCCGGGCCAGCCCCAGCATTTT.

This CDR3 is CASSRREGQGNEQFF. CDR3 nucleotides: TGTGCCAGCAGTCGGCGGGAGGGCCAAGGGAATGAGCAGTTCTTC. V is TRBV28 and J is TRBJ2-1, with 9 bases fitting TRBD2. CDR3 length: 15 residues. J was trimmed by 7 bases and V by 5 bases; bases with no gene match: 9. Per germline, CDR1 MDHEN and CDR2 SYDVKM.

This clone has only a few counts. This chain uses TRBV7-3 with TRBJ2-1; a weak D match, TRBD1 (6 bases). The CDR3 is made up of 13 amino acids. Between the trimmed V and J ends, which lost 4 bases and 7 bases, there was a span of 11 bases. Looked up from germline, CDR1 is SGHTA and CDR2 is FQGTGA. The CDR3 region has the DNA TGTGCCAGCAGCTATGGGGGCCTGAATGAGCAGTTCTTC. Translated, it gives CASSYGGLNEQFF. The variable domain in full, with the rest retrieved from reference TRBV7-3 and TRBJ2-1, is GAGVSQTPSNKVTEKGKYVELRCDPISGHTALYWYRQSLGQGPEFLIYFQGTGAADDSGLPNDRFFAVRPEGSVSTLKIQRTERGDSAVYLCASSYGGLNEQFFGPGTRLTVL.

The V call is TRBV6-5, the J call TRBJ1-1; D possibly corresponds to TRBD1 (5 bases). The V end lost 5 bases, the J end lost 0 bases, and 7 bases lay between the germline ends. Germline assignment: CDR1 MNHEY and CDR2 SVGAGI. CDR3 length: 13 amino acids. In DNA, the CDR3 is TGTGCCAGCAGTGACAGCATGAACACTGAAGCTTTCTTT. It encodes CASSDSMNTEAFF.

J is TRBJ2-5 and V is TRBV7-9; the D gene is possibly TRBD1 (6 bases). V lost 5 bases to trimming and J lost 4 bases, with 11 bases between them. This CDR3 is 13 amino acids long. The germline V gene has CDR1 SEHNR and CDR2 FQNEAQ (reference sequence). CDR3 sequence reads: CASSRQDGETQYF. The CDR3, as DNA: TGTGCCAGCAGCCGACAGGACGGAGAGACCCAGTACTTC.

This clone was seen a few times. CDR3 loop: CASRKGAGTYEQYF. The CDR3 DNA reads as TGTGCCAGCAGAAAGGGGGCTGGAACCTACGAGCAGTACTTC. The chain is built from TRBV6-6 and TRBJ2-7; 7 positions agree with TRBD1. Germline CDR1 MNHNY, CDR2 SVGAGI (reference sequence). V lost 6 bases to trimming and J lost 2 bases; unmatched junction nucleotides: 7. The CDR3 is made up of 14 amino acids.

The sample holds a few counts of this clone. The chain links TRBV10-3 to TRBJ2-3; possibly TRBD2 for D (6 bases). The ends were cut back, 6 bases at V and 4 bases at J, with 8 bases in the middle. The V gene's germline CDR1 is ENHRY and CDR2 SYGVKD. The CDR3 has 12 residues. The CDR3 region is CAISRDSDTQYF. The CDR3, as DNA: TGTGCCATCAGCCGGGACTCAGATACGCAGTATTTT.

A few counts support this clone. The V and J genes are TRBV28 and TRBJ2-7; 11 nucleotides line up with TRBD2. CDR3 length: 16 amino acids. V lost 6 bases to trimming and J lost 7 bases; unmatched junction nucleotides: 14. Germline values: CDR1 MDHEN, CDR2 SYDVKM. DNA for the CDR3: TGTGCCAGCAGCCCCCCTTTAGCGGGAGGGCCGAGGGAGCAGTACTTC. Protein product: CASSPPLAGGPREQYF.

This clone was observed a handful of times. This chain uses TRBV11-1 with TRBJ1-1; D not certain. V was clipped by 0 bases and J by 7 bases, with 12 bases between them. CDR1 is SGHAT and CDR2 is FQDESV in the germline V gene (reference sequence). This CDR3 comprises 14 residues. CDR3 DNA sequence: TGTGCCAGCAGCTTAGCCCTCGGGAAGTATGAAGCTTTCTTT. Protein product: CASSLALGKYEAFF.

CDR3 coding DNA: TGTGCCAGCAGCCAAGTAGCGGGAGAGGCCGGGGAGCTGTTTTTT. Translating gives CASSQVAGEAGELFF. This chain connects TRBV5-4 to TRBJ2-2, with 9 bases identical to TRBD2. The CDR3 is 15 amino acids. Germline CDR1 and CDR2: SGHNT and YYREEE (reference sequence). V trimming: 4 bases; J trimming: 6 bases; junction bases outside the gene matches: 7. Looking up the rest from reference TRBV5-4 and TRBJ2-2 gives the full variable domain: ETGVTQSPTHLIKTRGQQVTLRCSSQSGHNTVSWYQQALGQGPQFIFQYYREEENGRGNFPPRFSGLQFPNYSSELNVNALELDDSALYLCASSQVAGEAGELFFGEGSRLTVL.

This clone was found a few times. The rearrangement links TRBV7-4 to TRBJ2-7; 9 bases agree with TRBD2. The germline V gene encodes CDR1 SGHVT and CDR2 SQSDAQ. The CDR3 is 15 amino acids. The V and J ends lost 5 bases and 3 bases, in that order; junction bases with no gene match: 8. This CDR3 is CASSIGLARSYEQYF. CDR3 sequence (DNA): TGTGCCAGCAGCATCGGACTAGCGAGAAGCTACGAGCAGTACTTC. The full variable domain, its missing parts supplied by reference TRBV7-4 and TRBJ2-7, is GAGVSQSPRYKVAKRGRDVALRCDSISGHVTLYWYRQTLGQGSEVLTYSQSDAQRDKSGRPSGRFSAERPERSVSTLKIQRTEQGDSAVYLCASSIGLARSYEQYFGPGTRLTVT.

This chain joins TRBV19 and TRBJ1-2; D not resolved. Germline V gene sequence: CDR1 LNHDA, CDR2 SQIVND (reference sequence). With 5 bases removed from V and 4 bases from J, the gap between germline ends came to 11 bases. The CDR3 consists of 13 residues. The CDR3 here is CASSAGVRYGYTF. For the CDR3, the DNA is TGTGCCAGTAGTGCCGGGGTTCGCTATGGCTACACCTTC.

This clone showed up just a few times. Other nucleotide sequences in the sample specify the same CDR3. The CDR3 DNA reads as TGCGCCAGCAGCTCCGGACAGCAAGAGACCCAGTACTTC. This gives the protein CASSSGQQETQYF. V and J are TRBV5-1 and TRBJ2-5, with TRBD1 as a possible D gene (6 bases). Trimming removed 3 bases from V and 2 bases from J, with 8 bases in between. CDR1 is SGHRS, CDR2 YFSETQ, per germline. The CDR3 sequence is 13 residues long. Combining the CDR3 with reference TRBV5-1 and TRBJ2-5 gives the whole variable domain KAGVTQTPRYLIKTRGQQVTLSCSPISGHRSVSWYQQTPGQGLQFLFEYFSETQRNKGNFPGRFSGRQFSNSRSEMNVSTLELGDSALYLCASSSGQQETQYFGPGTRLLVL.

This clone was found a few times. V gene TRBV2 combines with J gene TRBJ2-1; the match to TRBD2 covers 13 bases. The germline CDR1 and CDR2 sequences are SNHLY and FYNNEI. Losses at the gene ends were 3 bases for V and 4 bases for J; bases not matched to a gene: 6. CDR3 length: 17 amino acids. The CDR3 region has the DNA TGTGCCAGCAGTGAGCGGGGGACTAGCGGGGTTTACAATGAGCAGTTCTTC. It specifies CASSERGTSGVYNEQFF.

V gene TRBV11-2 combines with J gene TRBJ2-7, with TRBD1 matching 7 bases. This CDR3 comprises 14 residues. Germline values: CDR1 SGHAT, CDR2 FQNNGV. With 4 bases clipped from V and 2 bases from J, the junction kept 5 bases outside the gene matches. CDR3 amino acids: CASSWDSWAYEQYF. Written as DNA, the CDR3 is TGTGCCAGCAGCTGGGACAGTTGGGCCTACGAGCAGTACTTC.

The V and J genes are TRBV18 and TRBJ2-7; 8 bases fit TRBD2. V shed 6 bases and J 0 bases; nucleotides not matched to a gene: 4. Germline V gene sequence: CDR1 KGHSH, CDR2 LQKENI. This CDR3 spans 14 amino acids. CDR3 nucleotide sequence: TGTGCCAGCTCGGTAGCGGGGCTCTCCTACGAGCAGTACTTC. Translation gives CASSVAGLSYEQYF.